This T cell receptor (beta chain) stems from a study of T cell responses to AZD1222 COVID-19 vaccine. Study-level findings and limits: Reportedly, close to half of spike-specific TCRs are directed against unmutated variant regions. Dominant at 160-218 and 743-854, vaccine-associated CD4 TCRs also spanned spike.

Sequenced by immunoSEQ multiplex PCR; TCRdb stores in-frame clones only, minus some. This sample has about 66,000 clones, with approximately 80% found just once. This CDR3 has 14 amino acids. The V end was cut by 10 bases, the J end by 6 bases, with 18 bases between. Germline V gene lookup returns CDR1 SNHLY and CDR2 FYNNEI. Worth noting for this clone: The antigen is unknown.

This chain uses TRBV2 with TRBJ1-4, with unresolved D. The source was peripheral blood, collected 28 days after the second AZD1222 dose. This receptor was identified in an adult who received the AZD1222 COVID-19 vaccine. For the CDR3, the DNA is TGTGCCACCGCAGACGGACGATGGGATGAAAAACTGTTTTTT. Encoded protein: CATADGRWDEKLFF. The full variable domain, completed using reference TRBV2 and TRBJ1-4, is EPEVTQTPSHQVTQMGQEVILRCVPISNHLYFYWYRQILGQKVEFLVSFYNNEISEKSEIFDDQFSVERPDGSNFTLKIRSTKLEDSAMYFCATADGRWDEKLFFGSGTQLSVL.